The next 8 T cell receptor beta chains were all read from a single sample in a study of cytomegalovirus exposure and HLA in healthy donors. The PCR made use of 60 Vbeta and 13 Jbeta primers. The method was immunoSEQ multiplex PCR; TCRdb's version includes in-frame clones alone and lacks a portion of them. The data contain approximately 140,000 clones, approximately 60% of them singletons. Material: PBMCs. Source of these receptors: a woman in her fifties or sixties in good health and CMV-seropositive.

This clone came up a few times. DNA of the CDR3: TGTGCCAGCTCAATACCGGGACAGGGGAGGGATGAGCAGTTCTTC. Amino acids: CASSIPGQGRDEQFF. The rearrangement uses TRBV18 and TRBJ2-1; TRBD1 agrees at 10 bases. V lost 5 bases and J lost 8; bases outside the gene matches: 9. Germline loops: CDR1 KGHSH, CDR2 LQKENI. The CDR3 has 15 amino acids.

The chain links TRBV4-2 to TRBJ2-1; 11 nucleotides agree with TRBD2. Germline values: CDR1 LGHNA, CDR2 YNFKEQ. V trimming: 1 base; J trimming: 5 bases; junction bases outside the gene matches: 4. The CDR3 totals 16 residues. In DNA, the CDR3 is TGTGCCAGCAGCCAAGGGGGTAGCGGGGGGGACAATGAGCAGTTCTTC. It yields the protein CASSQGGSGGDNEQFF.

CDR3 protein: CASSKAYSGCDEQFF. CDR3 DNA sequence: TGTGCCAGCAGCAAAGCGTATTCCGGGTGTGATGAGCAGTTCTTC. The chain is built from TRBV21-1 and TRBJ2-1; TRBD2 is taken as the D call from the table, unchecked against the DNA. TRBV21-1 is an annotated pseudogene. The CDR3 is 15 amino acids.

Notes on this clone: One end of the junction fails to match germline, which may point to a read error. Other DNA sequences of this sample code for an identical CDR3. The V gene is TRBV5-5, the J gene TRBJ2-7, with 12 bases fitting TRBD2. Per the germline V gene, CDR1 is SGHKS and CDR2 is YYEKEE (reference sequence). The CDR3 loop spans 14 amino acids. The CDR3 nucleotides are TGTGCTAGCAGCTTGACTAGCGGGAGCTACGAGCAGTACTTC. This sequence encodes CASSLTSGSYEQYF.

This clone was seen only a few times. V and J are TRBV7-3 and TRBJ2-6; no clear D. The germline gives CDR1 SGHTA, CDR2 FQGTGA. This CDR3 region has 15 residues. Trimming removed 5 bases from V and 1 base from J, with 9 bases in between. The CDR3 loop is CASSQDISGANVLTF. Written as DNA, the CDR3 is TGTGCCAGCAGCCAAGACATTTCTGGGGCCAACGTCCTGACTTTC.

This clone was observed once. The chain recombines TRBV5-8 with TRBJ2-1; perhaps TRBD2 as D (6 bases). V was cut by 0 bases and J by 8 bases, with 18 bases left in between. Germline V gene lookup returns CDR1 SGHTS and CDR2 YDEGEE. This CDR3 has 16 residues. CDR3 coding DNA: TGTGCCAGCAGCTTGGTCGGCGGGACCCCGATCCATGAGCAGTTCTTC. Protein product: CASSLVGGTPIHEQFF. The variable domain in full, with the rest retrieved from reference TRBV5-8 and TRBJ2-1, is EAGVTQSPTHLIKTRGQQATLRCSPISGHTSVYWYQQALGLGLQFLLWYDEGEERNRGNFPPRFSGRQFPNYSSELNVNALELEDSALYLCASSLVGGTPIHEQFFGPGTRLTVL.

Concerning this clone: At the DNA level, this CDR3 is encoded by other sequences in the same sample as well. This rearrangement joins TRBV6-5 to TRBJ2-5; D remains unclear. This CDR3 spans 13 amino acids. The V gene lost 3 bases and the J gene lost 1 base, with 6 bases spanning the gap. CDR1 and CDR2 (germline): MNHEY, SVGAGI. CDR3 DNA: TGTGCCAGCAGTTATCTATCCCAAGAGACCCAGTACTTC. Translated: CASSYLSQETQYF.

About this clone: One end of the junction varies from germline; a read error may be responsible. The same CDR3 is also encoded by other DNA sequences in this sample. V is TRBV7-3 and J is TRBJ2-3, with 9 positions matching TRBD1. The CDR3 has 15 residues. Germline CDR1 reads SGHTA; CDR2 reads FQGTGA. Here the CDR3 reads CASSSGTGSIYTQYF. The CDR3 region has the DNA TGCGCCAGCAGCTCCGGGACAGGGAGCATATATACGCAGTATTTT.